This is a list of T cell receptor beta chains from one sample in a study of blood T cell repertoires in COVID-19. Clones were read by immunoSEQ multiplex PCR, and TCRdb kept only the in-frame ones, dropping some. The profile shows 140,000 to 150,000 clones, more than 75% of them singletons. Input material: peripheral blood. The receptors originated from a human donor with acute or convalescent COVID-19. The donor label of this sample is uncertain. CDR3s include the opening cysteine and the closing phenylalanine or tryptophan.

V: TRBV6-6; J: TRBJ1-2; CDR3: CASSYSETGTYGYTF
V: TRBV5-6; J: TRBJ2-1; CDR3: CASSLLSSGNEQFF
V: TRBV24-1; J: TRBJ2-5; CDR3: CATSDLALAGGTETQYF
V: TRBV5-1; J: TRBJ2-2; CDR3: CASSTDGDTGELFF
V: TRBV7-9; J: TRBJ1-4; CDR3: CASSLALAGYEKLFF
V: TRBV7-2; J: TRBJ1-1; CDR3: CASTPPPQGTEAFF
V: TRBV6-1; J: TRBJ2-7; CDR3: CASSEESDGQGGRYEQYF
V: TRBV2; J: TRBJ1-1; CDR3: CASSDMADTEAFF
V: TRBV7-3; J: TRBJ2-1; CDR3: CASSRRTSGSDEQFF
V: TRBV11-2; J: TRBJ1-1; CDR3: CASSLDYRGSEAFF
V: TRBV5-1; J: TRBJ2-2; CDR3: CASSLAEREGIGELFF
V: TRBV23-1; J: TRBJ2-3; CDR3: CASSQSRVVAGRWTDTQYF
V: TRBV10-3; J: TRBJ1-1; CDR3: CAISESPGGGANTEAFF
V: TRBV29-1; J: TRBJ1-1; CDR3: CSVDGTVNTEAFF
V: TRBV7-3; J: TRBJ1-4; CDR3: CASSLYGQGASKLFF
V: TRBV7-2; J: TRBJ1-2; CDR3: CASSYQGLLIGYTF
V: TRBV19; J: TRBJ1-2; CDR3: CASSIGGGQGIYGYTF
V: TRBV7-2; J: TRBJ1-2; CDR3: CASSLDGLNYGYTF
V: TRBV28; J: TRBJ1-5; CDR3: CASSPSLGVRPQHF
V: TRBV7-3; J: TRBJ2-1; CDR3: CASSLQLAGEQFF
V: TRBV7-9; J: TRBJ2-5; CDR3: CASSLGVETQYF
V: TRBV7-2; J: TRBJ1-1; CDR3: CASSLRTMNTEAFF